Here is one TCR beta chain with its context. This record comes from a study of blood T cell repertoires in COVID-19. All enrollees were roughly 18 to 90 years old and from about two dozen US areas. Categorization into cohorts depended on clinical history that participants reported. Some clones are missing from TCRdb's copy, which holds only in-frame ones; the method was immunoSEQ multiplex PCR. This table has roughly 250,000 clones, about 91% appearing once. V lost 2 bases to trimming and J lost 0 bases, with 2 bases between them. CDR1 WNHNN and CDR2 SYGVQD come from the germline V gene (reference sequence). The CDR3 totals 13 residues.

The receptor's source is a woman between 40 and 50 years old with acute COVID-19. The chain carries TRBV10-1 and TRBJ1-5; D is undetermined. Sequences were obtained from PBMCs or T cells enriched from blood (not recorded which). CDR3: CASSERSNQPQHF. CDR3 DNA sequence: TGCGCCAGCAGTGAGCGTAGCAATCAGCCCCAGCATTTT.